The 5 T cell receptor beta chains below were found in one sample sequenced in a study of T cell responses to AZD1222 COVID-19 vaccine. The method was immunoSEQ multiplex PCR; TCRdb's version includes in-frame clones alone and lacks a portion of them. The table lists about 84,000 clones, roughly 85% of them singletons, with 1.5% in the top ten. Sample: peripheral blood, taken on day 0 of AZD1222 vaccination. These receptors were obtained from an adult in good health.

The J gene is TRBJ2-7, the V gene TRBV4-1; D is uncertain. Germline V gene sequence: CDR1 MGHRA, CDR2 YSYEKL. V was pared by 0 bases and J by 2 bases, with 8 bases between. The CDR3 is 14 amino acids. CDR3 residues: CASSQDSQAYEQYF. The CDR3 DNA sequence: TGCGCCAGCAGCCAAGATTCCCAGGCCTACGAGCAGTACTTC.

The chain employs TRBV12-5 and TRBJ2-7; D remains unclear. CDR3 length: 16 amino acids. Trimming stripped 0 bases from V and 5 bases from J, with 17 bases between. CDR1 and CDR2 (germline): LGHNT, FRNRAP. DNA for the CDR3: TGTGCTAGTGGTTTGGTCGTAGCTAATGAGTTGAACGAGCAGTACTTC. Its translation: CASGLVVANELNEQYF.

The chain links TRBV9 to TRBJ2-1, with 7 bases lining up with TRBD2. The J segment lost 8 bases and the V segment lost 4 bases, leaving 6 bases of the junction unmatched. This CDR3 region has 13 residues. CDR1 and CDR2 from the germline V gene are SGDLS and YYNGEE. CDR3: CASSRPLADEQFF. The CDR3 region has the DNA TGTGCCAGCAGCCGACCGCTAGCGGATGAGCAGTTCTTC. The entire variable domain, with the rest obtained from reference TRBV9 and TRBJ2-1, is as follows: DSGVTQTPKHLITATGQRVTLRCSPRSGDLSVYWYQQSLDQGLQFLIQYYNGEERAKGNILERFSAQQFPDLHSELNLSSLELGDSALYFCASSRPLADEQFFGPGTRLTVL.

The chain is built from TRBV4-1 and TRBJ1-1; maybe TRBD1 (6 bases). V was pared by 3 bases and J by 0 bases, with 11 bases between. The CDR3 covers 15 residues. CDR1 and CDR2 from the germline V gene are MGHRA and YSYEKL. CDR3 amino acids: CASSQADRLNTEAFF. CDR3 coding DNA: TGCGCCAGCAGCCAGGCGGACAGATTGAACACTGAAGCTTTCTTT.

The rearrangement uses TRBV29-1 and TRBJ1-1, with 9 positions matching TRBD1. Germline CDR1 SQVTM, CDR2 ANQGSEA. CDR3 length: 14 amino acids. The trim removed 7 bases at V and 1 base at J, leaving 7 bases unmatched. CDR3 residues: CSARTGAGNTEAFF. CDR3 nucleotide sequence: TGCAGCGCCAGGACAGGGGCAGGGAACACTGAAGCTTTCTTT.